In its sample, the clone carrying this T cell receptor (beta chain) was seen a few times. Its antigen is as yet unknown. The data are from a study of T cells after yellow fever vaccination. Study results and caveats: Researchers noted that a small share of clonotypes showed up in both CD4 and CD8 compartments.

V was cut by 0 bases and J by 2 bases, with 11 bases left in between. Germline V CDR1 and CDR2: DFQATT, SNEGSKA (reference sequence). This CDR3 comprises 15 residues. UMIs and a universal primer site were added when TCR cDNA was made by 5'RACE template switching. TCRdb analysed the 5' RACE reads with MiXCR anew, one entry per CDR3 protein. The table shows fewer than 450,000 distinct CDR3 sequences, with around 8.1% occurring only once. The sample consisted of PBMCs, taken about 49 days after the first yellow fever vaccination. V and J are TRBV20-1 and TRBJ1-5; D not resolved. The sequence was collected from a man aged 18 to 29 who received the YFV17D yellow fever vaccine. The CDR3 DNA reads TGCAGTGCTAGAGAGGTTGCAGCAGGCAATCAGCCCCAGCATTTT. Protein: CSAREVAAGNQPQHF.